A single sample is the source of the 11 T cell receptor beta chains below, sequenced in a study of blood T cells in healthy people across ages. PCR was performed a second time for about 7 to 11 cycles using a sample-barcoded 5' primer and a J-beta primer mix. One entry per CDR3 protein, called by TCRdb with MiXCR from the 5' RACE reads. Of about 1.6 million distinct CDR3 sequences listed, around 36% were seen once; the top ten hold 11%. Sequenced sample: blood. The receptors stem from a woman younger than 45 in good health.

V gene TRBV3-1 combines with J gene TRBJ2-3, with 12 bases fitting TRBD2. The V gene end was trimmed by 4 bases and the J gene end by 6 bases; junction bases not matched to a gene: 5. The V gene's germline CDR1 is LGHDT and CDR2 YNNKEL (reference sequence). This CDR3 is built from 15 residues. CDR3 sequence: CASSPASGRADTQYF. The CDR3 coding sequence is TGTGCCAGCAGCCCAGCTAGCGGGAGGGCCGATACGCAGTATTTT.

The chain carries TRBV4-1 and TRBJ2-7; perhaps D is TRBD1 or TRBD2 (5 bases each). V dropped 2 bases and J dropped 3 bases, with 20 bases sitting between them. CDR3 length: 17 residues. Germline-derived CDR1 and CDR2 are MGHRA and YSYEKL. CDR3 protein: CASSQIASPGPSYEQYF. The DNA of the CDR3 is TGCGCCAGCAGCCAAATAGCGTCTCCGGGACCGAGCTACGAGCAGTACTTC.

This clonotype occurred a few times. The chain links TRBV4-1 to TRBJ2-2; 7 positions agree with TRBD2. The J segment lost 6 bases and the V segment lost 4 bases, leaving 8 bases of the junction unmatched. Per the germline V gene, CDR1 is MGHRA and CDR2 is YSYEKL. The CDR3 spans 15 residues. The CDR3 sequence: CASSPLGGRSGELFF. The CDR3 DNA reads as TGCGCCAGCAGCCCCTTGGGCGGGAGATCCGGGGAGCTGTTTTTT.

This clonotype was observed a few times. V is TRBV6-1 and J is TRBJ2-7; D is tentatively TRBD1 or TRBD2 (5 bases each). The length of the CDR3 is 15 residues. Germline lookup yields CDR1 MNHNS and CDR2 SASEGT. Deletions cut 0 bases from V and 3 bases from J, with 12 bases between. As DNA, the CDR3 is TGTGCCAGCAGTGAAGCGCAGGGACGAATCTACGAGCAGTACTTC. Residues: CASSEAQGRIYEQYF.

This chain joins TRBV10-3 and TRBJ2-2, with D unresolved. The CDR3 is 16 residues long. V was shortened by 6 bases and J by 2 bases, with 16 bases between the two germline ends. CDR1 and CDR2 (germline): ENHRY, SYGVKD. CDR3 protein: CAISRVAGDNTGELFF. CDR3 sequence (DNA): TGTGCCATCAGCCGAGTAGCAGGTGACAACACCGGGGAGCTGTTTTTT.

In its sample, this clonotype was seen a few times. The chain links TRBV5-5 to TRBJ2-1; a possible D gene is TRBD1 (6 bases). Looked up from germline, CDR1 is SGHKS and CDR2 is YYEKEE (reference sequence). Trimming took off 3 bases at V and 5 bases at J, with 18 bases between the two ends. CDR3 size: 16 residues. DNA for the CDR3: TGTGCCAGCAGCTCGGATTTTCAGGGGCGAGACAATGAGCAGTTCTTC. Translated: CASSSDFQGRDNEQFF.

The J gene is TRBJ2-5, the V gene TRBV20-1; D unresolved. Looked up from germline, CDR1 is DFQATT and CDR2 is SNEGSKA (reference sequence). V dropped 5 bases and J dropped 1 base, with 11 bases sitting between them. The CDR3 contains 13 residues. The CDR3 DNA reads TGCAGTGCTTCCAGCGAGACCCAAGAGACCCAGTACTTC. Translating gives CSASSETQETQYF.

The rearrangement joins TRBV6-5 to TRBJ1-2; no clear D gene. Germline V gene sequence: CDR1 MNHEY, CDR2 SVGAGI. The CDR3 has 13 residues. V dropped 6 bases and J dropped 8 bases, with 16 bases sitting between them. CDR3 sequence (DNA): TGTGCCAGCAGCGTCGGGGAGGGAGGAGGCTACACCTTC. Its protein is CASSVGEGGGYTF.

This clonotype was observed a single time. The chain combines TRBV10-3 with TRBJ2-2; 9 bases map to TRBD1. The germline gives CDR1 ENHRY, CDR2 SYGVKD. This CDR3 comprises 13 residues. Trimming removed 9 bases from V and 5 bases from J; junction bases left unmatched: 4. The CDR3 DNA is TGTGCCATGGGGACAGGGTGGACCGGGGAGCTGTTTTTT. Amino acid sequence: CAMGTGWTGELFF.

This clonotype came up a few times. The chain employs TRBV27 and TRBJ2-1; D gene uncertain. V was cut by 1 base and J by 5 bases, with 9 bases left in between. The germline CDR1 and CDR2 sequences are MNHEY and SMNVEV (reference sequence). There are 14 residues in the CDR3. The CDR3 nucleotides are TGTGCCAGCAGTTTATTCTGGCGGAACAATGAGCAGTTCTTC. This sequence encodes CASSLFWRNNEQFF.

This clonotype has only a few counts. The rearrangement links TRBV5-1 to TRBJ2-1, with 10 bases aligning to TRBD1. The CDR3 extends over 14 amino acids. V lost 5 bases and J lost 7; bases outside the gene matches: 6. Germline values: CDR1 SGHRS, CDR2 YFSETQ. The CDR3 DNA reads as TGCGCCAGCAGGCAGGGACAGGGGAGAAATGAGCAGTTCTTC. It is translated as CASRQGQGRNEQFF.